What follows are 20 T cell receptor beta chains derived from one specimen sequenced in a study of technical replicates of blood from a few donors (dated by TCRdb to between 2016 and 2019). The protocol used for the library was the immunoSEQ multiplex PCR assay. What TCRdb holds here is the immuneACCESS table cut down to in-frame rearrangements. Part of the clones is not present; checked against another copy, under half of the missing clones reflect an unresolved V gene, and the others are unexplained. This sample has some 66,000 clones in its table, and 88% of those were observed once. The leading ten clones occupy roughly 4.2% of the sample. The sample comprised PBMCs. These receptor sequences come from a human donor in good health. Some clones in this sample may be carry-over from other donors' samples.

V gene TRBV4-3 combines with J gene TRBJ2-3; 10 bases are shared with TRBD1. Germline assignment: CDR1 LGHNA and CDR2 YSLEER. The V segment lost 0 bases and the J segment 4 bases; nucleotides outside the gene matches: 7. The CDR3 totals 17 residues. The CDR3 loop reads CASSQDTGTGVPDTQYF. The CDR3 DNA is TGCGCCAGCAGCCAAGACACCGGGACAGGGGTCCCAGATACGCAGTATTTT.

The chain employs TRBV11-2 and TRBJ1-4; D is possibly TRBD1 (6 bases). CDR1 and CDR2 (germline): SGHAT, FQNNGV. Trimming took off 5 bases at V and 5 bases at J, with 15 bases between the two ends. The CDR3 totals 15 residues. The CDR3 loop is CASSPGRTDNEKLFF. CDR3 nucleotides: TGTGCCAGCAGCCCCGGCCGGACAGACAATGAAAAACTGTTTTTT.

The V and J genes are TRBV5-4 and TRBJ2-7; 7 nucleotides align to TRBD2. The CDR3 is made up of 15 amino acids. Germline V gives CDR1 SGHNT, CDR2 YYREEE (reference sequence). The V segment lost 0 bases and the J segment 5 bases; nucleotides outside the gene matches: 8. In nucleotides, the CDR3 is TGTGCCAGCAGCTTGGGGGGCGGGAGTAACAACGAGCAGTACTTC. As protein: CASSLGGGSNNEQYF.

The chain has TRBV30 and TRBJ1-1; D is undetermined. This CDR3 region has 14 residues. Germline CDR1 and CDR2: GTSNPN and SVGIG (reference sequence). V lost 0 bases and J lost 6, with 14 bases in between. CDR3 coding DNA: TGTGCCTGGAGTGTACACTTGAGGGCCGCTGAAGCTTTCTTT. Translated, it gives CAWSVHLRAAEAFF.

The DNA of the CDR3 is TGTGCCAGTCTGGCGGGAGGGCTTGGTGAGCAGTTCTTC. It yields the protein CASLAGGLGEQFF. This chain uses TRBV5-6 with TRBJ2-1, with 9 bases aligning to TRBD2. V was clipped by 8 bases and J by 9 bases; unmatched bases: 9. The CDR3 spans 13 residues. From germline, CDR1 is SGHDT and CDR2 YYEEEE.

The V and J genes are TRBV4-2 and TRBJ2-7; 7 bases line up with TRBD2. Germline CDR1 and CDR2: LGHNA and YNFKEQ. The CDR3 totals 16 residues. The trim removed 1 base at V and 5 bases at J, leaving 11 bases unmatched. The CDR3 nucleotides are TGTGCCAGCAGCCAAGTCGGTGCGGGAGCATTCGACGAGCAGTACTTC. Translation: CASSQVGAGAFDEQYF.

This chain links TRBV27 with TRBJ2-2; D is undetermined. Germline assignment: CDR1 MNHEY and CDR2 SMNVEV (reference sequence). V was clipped by 7 bases and J by 0 bases, with 9 bases between them. The length of the CDR3 is 14 residues. CDR3 residues: CASNGQANTGELFF. CDR3 DNA sequence: TGTGCCAGCAACGGTCAGGCGAACACCGGGGAGCTGTTTTTT.

The V gene is TRBV7-9, the J gene TRBJ2-1; D might be TRBD1 (6 bases). V was clipped by 4 bases and J by 2 bases, with 9 bases between them. CDR3 length equals 14 residues. In germline, CDR1 is SEHNR, CDR2 FQNEAQ (reference sequence). The CDR3 here is CASSWDTPYNEQFF. The CDR3 coding sequence is TGTGCCAGCAGCTGGGACACCCCCTACAATGAGCAGTTCTTC. Using reference TRBV7-9 and TRBJ2-1 for the parts outside the CDR3, the full variable domain is DTGVSQNPRHKITKRGQNVTFRCDPISEHNRLYWYRQTLGQGPEFLTYFQNEAQLEKSRLLSDRFSAERPKGSFSTLEIQRTEQGDSAMYLCASSWDTPYNEQFFGPGTRLTVL.

A note on this clone: The junction does not match germline at one end; this may be a read error. The chain's CDR3 is CASSSTGLAGVSDF. The DNA of the CDR3 is TGTGCCAGTAGTTCCACAGGACTAGCGGGAGTTTCGGACTTC. The V and J genes are TRBV19 and TRBJ2-5; 13 bases line up with TRBD2. The V gene's germline CDR1 is LNHDA and CDR2 SQIVND (reference sequence). The CDR3 is 14 residues long.

This chain links TRBV5-1 with TRBJ2-1; D possibly corresponds to TRBD2 (6 bases). The ends were cut back, 4 bases at V and 0 bases at J, with 20 bases in the middle. CDR1 SGHRS and CDR2 YFSETQ come from the germline V gene. The CDR3 totals 18 residues. CDR3 sequence reads: CASSPQVIAVYSYNEQFF. In DNA, the CDR3 is TGCGCCAGCAGCCCCCAAGTAATAGCGGTATACTCCTACAATGAGCAGTTCTTC.

The rearrangement links TRBV2 to TRBJ1-5; 8 bases fit TRBD1. Per germline, CDR1 SNHLY and CDR2 FYNNEI. The J segment lost 6 bases and the V segment lost 5 bases, leaving 6 bases of the junction unmatched. The CDR3 runs 14 residues. CDR3 DNA: TGTGCCAGCAGTTCGACAGGGGAGGTTCAGCCCCAGCATTTT. Translation gives CASSSTGEVQPQHF. The full variable domain, with the rest looked up from reference TRBV2 and TRBJ1-5, is EPEVTQTPSHQVTQMGQEVILRCVPISNHLYFYWYRQILGQKVEFLVSFYNNEISEKSEIFDDQFSVERPDGSNFTLKIRSTKLEDSAMYFCASSSTGEVQPQHFGDGTRLSIL.

This clone has just one count. The CDR3 coding sequence is TGTGCCAGCTCACCACCGGGACTAGCTGACGAGCAGTACTTC. Its translation: CASSPPGLADEQYF. V and J are TRBV18 and TRBJ2-7, with TRBD2 identical over 9 bases. V was pared by 0 bases and J by 5 bases, with 2 bases of the junction left unmatched. The CDR3 runs 14 residues. Germline CDR1 and CDR2: KGHSH and LQKENI.

This clone was counted a few times. V gene TRBV4-2 combines with J gene TRBJ1-2; tentatively, D is TRBD1 (6 bases). The CDR3 consists of 14 residues. V was cut by 3 bases and J by 7 bases, with 15 bases left in between. CDR1 and CDR2 from the germline V gene are LGHNA and YNFKEQ. CDR3 sequence reads: CASSQPGQRVGYTF. CDR3 bases: TGTGCCAGCAGCCAGCCGGGACAACGGGTTGGCTACACCTTC.

This clone was detected only once. The rearrangement joins TRBV6-1 to TRBJ2-2; TRBD2 aligns across 11 bases. The V gene's germline CDR1 is MNHNS and CDR2 SASEGT. J lost 6 bases, V lost 1 base, and 7 bases had no gene match. The CDR3 is 17 amino acids. The CDR3 loop reads CASSEVWTSGFAGELFF. The CDR3 DNA follows: TGTGCCAGCAGTGAAGTATGGACTAGCGGGTTTGCCGGGGAGCTGTTTTTT.

V and J are TRBV5-4 and TRBJ2-3, with D possibly TRBD2 on 6 matching bases. The CDR3 is made up of 14 amino acids. The germline V gene has CDR1 SGHNT and CDR2 YYREEE (reference sequence). V was pared by 0 bases and J by 6 bases, with 11 bases between. The CDR3 bases are TGTGCCAGCAGCTTGGAGGAGGGAGCGGATACGCAGTATTTT. Amino acids: CASSLEEGADTQYF.

This chain connects TRBV6-4 to TRBJ2-7, with no clear D. The germline CDR1 and CDR2 sequences are MRHNA and SNTAGT. This CDR3 comprises 13 residues. The ends were cut back, 1 base at V and 3 bases at J, with 7 bases in the middle. The CDR3 DNA reads as TGTGCCAGCAGTGACTGGCCGGGCTACGAGCAGTACTTC. It codes for CASSDWPGYEQYF.

The chain carries TRBV14 and TRBJ2-5, with D perhaps TRBD2 (6 bases). Germline CDR1 and CDR2: SGHDN and FVKESK. The length of the CDR3 is 14 residues. V gave up 4 bases and J gave up 5 bases, with 14 bases separating them. The CDR3 sequence is CASSPLAVGETQYF. The CDR3 nucleotides read TGTGCCAGCAGCCCTTTAGCGGTGGGGGAGACCCAGTACTTC.

This clone has only a few counts. The rearrangement uses TRBV18 and TRBJ1-2; D is unresolved. Trimming removed 3 bases from V and 2 bases from J, with 7 bases in between. Per the germline V gene, CDR1 is KGHSH and CDR2 is LQKENI. There are 13 residues in the CDR3. CDR3 loop: CASSPSENYGYTF. The DNA of the CDR3 is TGTGCCAGCTCACCGAGTGAAAACTATGGCTACACCTTC.

The chain carries TRBV2 and TRBJ2-5, with TRBD1 identical over 8 bases. The CDR3 consists of 14 residues. J lost 5 bases, V lost 7 bases, and 9 bases had no gene match. Per the germline V gene, CDR1 is SNHLY and CDR2 is FYNNEI. CDR3 residues: CASKIRTGWETQYF. In nucleotides, the CDR3 is TGTGCCAGCAAGATCAGGACAGGGTGGGAGACCCAGTACTTC.

The genes are TRBV27 and TRBJ2-7; 8 bases line up with TRBD2. J was trimmed by 1 base and V by 4 bases; bases with no gene match: 6. The CDR3 extends over 15 amino acids. Per germline, CDR1 MNHEY and CDR2 SMNVEV (reference sequence). The CDR3 region is CASSSGLAPSYEQYF. The CDR3 DNA sequence: TGTGCCAGCAGTTCCGGACTAGCACCATCCTACGAGCAGTACTTC.